Following are 5 T cell receptor beta chains from one sample sequenced in a study of OX40 agonist ivuxolimab in advanced cancers. Assay: immunoSEQ multiplex PCR; the TCRdb copy retains only in-frame clones and omits some. The data hold roughly 69,000 clones, with about 89% observed a single time. Sample: CD4+ or CD8+ T cells sorted from blood, taken in a trial of the OX40 agonist ivuxolimab. The receptors were gathered from an adult with an advanced solid tumor such as melanoma, head and neck, liver or kidney cancer.

This clone was counted a few times. CDR3 residues: CASSPSNEKLFF. The CDR3 DNA reads as TGTGCCAGCTCACCTTCCAATGAAAAACTGTTTTTT. The J gene is TRBJ1-4, the V gene TRBV18; no clear D. V was shortened by 3 bases and J by 5 bases, with 4 bases between the two germline ends. CDR3 size: 12 residues. The V gene's germline CDR1 is KGHSH and CDR2 LQKENI.

The CDR3 nucleotides are TGTGCCAGCAGCTTGGCCGCCTCGAACACTGAAGCTTTCTTT. It translates to CASSLAASNTEAFF. The chain links TRBV5-4 to TRBJ1-1; D is unclear. The germline gives CDR1 SGHNT, CDR2 YYREEE (reference sequence). V dropped 0 bases and J dropped 1 base, with 7 bases sitting between them. This CDR3 contains 14 residues.

The gene calls are TRBV19 and TRBJ1-4, with a possible D match to TRBD1 (6 bases). This CDR3 comprises 14 residues. Germline values: CDR1 LNHDA, CDR2 SQIVND (reference sequence). V lost 4 bases to trimming and J lost 7 bases, with 13 bases between them. The CDR3 sequence: CASSTTGFPEKLFF. The CDR3 nucleotides read TGTGCCAGTAGTACGACAGGCTTTCCTGAAAAACTGTTTTTT.

The rearrangement links TRBV2 to TRBJ2-5; 9 positions agree with TRBD2. V trimming: 4 bases; J trimming: 1 base; junction bases outside the gene matches: 4. The CDR3 loop spans 15 amino acids. CDR1 SNHLY and CDR2 FYNNEI come from the germline V gene. The CDR3, as DNA: TGTGCCAGCAGTGCTCTAGCGGGGACCCAAGAGACCCAGTACTTC. It yields the protein CASSALAGTQETQYF. Filled out from reference TRBV2 and TRBJ2-5, the complete variable domain reads EPEVTQTPSHQVTQMGQEVILRCVPISNHLYFYWYRQILGQKVEFLVSFYNNEISEKSEIFDDQFSVERPDGSNFTLKIRSTKLEDSAMYFCASSALAGTQETQYFGPGTRLLVL.

J is TRBJ2-7 and V is TRBV14; 9 bases map to TRBD1. The V gene end was trimmed by 4 bases and the J gene end by 4 bases; junction bases not matched to a gene: 8. There are 15 residues in the CDR3. The germline V gene has CDR1 SGHDN and CDR2 FVKESK. The DNA for the CDR3 is TGTGCCAGCAGCCCATGGGACAGGGAGGTTTACGAGCAGTACTTC. Encoded protein: CASSPWDREVYEQYF.